This T cell receptor beta chain was sequenced in a study of CD8+ T cells in alopecia areata. At the level of the study: Oral tofacitinib, 5 to 10 mg twice daily, was given in an open-label trial. It was 6 to 18 months of tofacitinib, and then there were 6 months off drug.

Once RNA had been extracted, it was reverse transcribed into cDNA to act as the sequencing template. The assay was immunoSEQ multiplex PCR, and TCRdb's table has in-frame clones only and misses some. The sample has 55,000 to 70,000 clones; approximately 46% are singletons. Between the trimmed V and J ends, which lost 0 bases and 4 bases, there was a span of 12 bases. The germline V gene has CDR1 SGHRS and CDR2 YFSETQ. The CDR3 runs to 15 residues. The chain has TRBV5-1 and TRBJ2-3; D gene uncertain. The clonotype comes from a human donor with alopecia areata. Sequenced material: CD8+ T cells sorted from blood, taken at week 0. The DNA of the CDR3 is TGCGCCAGCAGCTTGGAAGAGGCGAGTGCAGATACGCAGTATTTT. Residues: CASSLEEASADTQYF.